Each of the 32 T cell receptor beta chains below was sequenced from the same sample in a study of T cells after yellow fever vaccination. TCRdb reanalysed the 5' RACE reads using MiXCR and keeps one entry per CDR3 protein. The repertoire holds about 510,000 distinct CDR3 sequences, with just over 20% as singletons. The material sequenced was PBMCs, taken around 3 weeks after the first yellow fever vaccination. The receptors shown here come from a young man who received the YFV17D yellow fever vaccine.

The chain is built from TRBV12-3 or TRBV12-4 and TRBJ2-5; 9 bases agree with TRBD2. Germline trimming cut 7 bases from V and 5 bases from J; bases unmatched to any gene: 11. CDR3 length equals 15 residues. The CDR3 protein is CASTRGAGGLETQYF. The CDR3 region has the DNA TGTGCCAGCACCCGAGGAGCGGGGGGCCTCGAGACCCAGTACTTC.

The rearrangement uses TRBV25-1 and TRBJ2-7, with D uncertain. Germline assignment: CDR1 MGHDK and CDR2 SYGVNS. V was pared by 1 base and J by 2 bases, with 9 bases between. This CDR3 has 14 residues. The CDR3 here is CASSEWAAAYEQYF. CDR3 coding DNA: TGTGCCAGCAGTGAATGGGCAGCAGCCTACGAGCAGTACTTC.

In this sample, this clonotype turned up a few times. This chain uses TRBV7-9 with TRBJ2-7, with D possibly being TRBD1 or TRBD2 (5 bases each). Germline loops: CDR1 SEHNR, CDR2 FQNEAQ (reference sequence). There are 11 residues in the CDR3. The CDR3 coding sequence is TGTGCCAGCAGCTTTGGGGACGACCAGTACGTC. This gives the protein CASSFGDDQYV.

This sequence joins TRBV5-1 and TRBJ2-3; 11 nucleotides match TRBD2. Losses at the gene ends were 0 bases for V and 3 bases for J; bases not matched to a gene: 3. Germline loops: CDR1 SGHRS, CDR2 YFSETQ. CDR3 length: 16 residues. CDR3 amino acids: CASSLARLAGTDTQYF. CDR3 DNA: TGCGCCAGCAGCTTGGCGAGACTAGCGGGGACAGATACGCAGTATTTT.

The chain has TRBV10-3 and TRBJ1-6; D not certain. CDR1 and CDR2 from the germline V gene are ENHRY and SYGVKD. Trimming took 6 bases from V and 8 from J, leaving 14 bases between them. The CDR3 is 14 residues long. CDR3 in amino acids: CAIRGRGRDSPLHF. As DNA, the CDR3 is TGTGCCATCAGAGGACGGGGAAGGGATTCACCCCTCCACTTT.

As DNA, the CDR3 is TGTGCCAGCAGTTCCCACTACTTCACTCCCCTCGAGCAGTACGTC. This sequence encodes CASSSHYFTPLEQYV. This sequence joins TRBV28 and TRBJ2-7; D gene unclear. Looked up from germline, CDR1 is MDHEN and CDR2 is SYDVKM. V shed 4 bases and J shed 6 bases, with 19 bases lying between them. The CDR3 has 15 amino acids.

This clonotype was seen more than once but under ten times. The CDR3 loop is CASSLYGGDSDEQFF. In DNA form, the CDR3 reads TGCGCCAGCAGCCTTTACGGGGGGGATTCGGATGAGCAGTTCTTC. The rearrangement joins TRBV4-3 to TRBJ2-1, with 8 nucleotides matching TRBD2. Germline V gene data show CDR1 as LGHNA and CDR2 as YSLEER. The CDR3 length is 15 residues. After removal of 4 bases from V and 8 bases from J, the junction contained 10 bases not matched to a gene.

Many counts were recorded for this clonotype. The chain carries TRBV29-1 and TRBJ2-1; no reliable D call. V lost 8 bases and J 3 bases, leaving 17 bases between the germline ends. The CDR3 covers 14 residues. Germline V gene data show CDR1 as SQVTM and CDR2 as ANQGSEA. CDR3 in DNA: TGCAGCCTAATGCCAGAGACCCTCTACAATGAGCAGTTCTTC. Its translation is CSLMPETLYNEQFF.

CDR3 residues: CASSLRPRHNEQFF. In DNA, the CDR3 is TGTGCCAGCAGCTTACGGCCTCGGCACAATGAGCAGTTCTTC. This chain connects TRBV21-1 to TRBJ2-1. TRBV21-1 represents a pseudogene. The CDR3 is 14 residues long.

CDR3 amino acids: CASSSVLRVQGQNTEAFF. DNA for the CDR3: TGTGCCAGCAGCTCCGTGTTAAGGGTTCAGGGTCAGAACACTGAAGCTTTCTTT. This chain connects TRBV7-8 to TRBJ1-1; tentatively, D is TRBD1 (5 bases). This CDR3 spans 18 amino acids. V was pared by 4 bases and J by 1 base, with 22 bases between. CDR1 SGHVS and CDR2 FQNEAQ come from the germline V gene.

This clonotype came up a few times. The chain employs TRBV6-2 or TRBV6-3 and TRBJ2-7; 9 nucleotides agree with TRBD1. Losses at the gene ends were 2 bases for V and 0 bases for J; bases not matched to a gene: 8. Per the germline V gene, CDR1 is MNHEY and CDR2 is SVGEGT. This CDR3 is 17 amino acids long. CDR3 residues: CASSYAGQGFGSYEQYV. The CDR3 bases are TGTGCCAGCAGTTACGCCGGACAGGGGTTCGGCTCCTACGAGCAGTACGTC.

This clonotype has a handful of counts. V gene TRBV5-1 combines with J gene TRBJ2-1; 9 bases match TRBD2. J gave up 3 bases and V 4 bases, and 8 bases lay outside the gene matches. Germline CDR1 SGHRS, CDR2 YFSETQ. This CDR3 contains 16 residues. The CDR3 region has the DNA TGCGCCAGCAGCGACCCCGCGGGAGGGGACTACAATGAGCAGTTCTTC. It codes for CASSDPAGGDYNEQFF.

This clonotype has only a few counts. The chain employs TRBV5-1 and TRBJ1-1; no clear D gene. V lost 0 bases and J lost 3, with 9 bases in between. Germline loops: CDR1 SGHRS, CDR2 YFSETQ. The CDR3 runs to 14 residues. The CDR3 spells CASSLVVGYTEAFF. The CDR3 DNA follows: TGCGCCAGCAGCTTGGTTGTGGGCTACACTGAAGCTTTCTTT.

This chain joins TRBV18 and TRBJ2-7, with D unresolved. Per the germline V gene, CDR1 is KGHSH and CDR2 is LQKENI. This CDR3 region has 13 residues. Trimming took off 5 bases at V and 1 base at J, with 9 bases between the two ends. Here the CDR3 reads CASSSGESYEQYV. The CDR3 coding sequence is TGTGCCAGCTCAAGTGGGGAATCCTACGAGCAGTACGTC.

The CDR3 reads CARDEYRDRIEKLFF. The CDR3 DNA follows: TGCGCCAGGGACGAATACCGGGACAGGATTGAAAAACTGTTTTTT. This chain joins TRBV5-1 and TRBJ1-4; 8 positions match TRBD1. The CDR3 runs 15 residues. Per the germline V gene, CDR1 is SGHRS and CDR2 is YFSETQ. The V gene end was trimmed by 8 bases and the J gene end by 7 bases; junction bases not matched to a gene: 13.

DNA of the CDR3: TGTGCCAGCAGTTACCAACAGGGAGGGGAAAACACCATATATTTT. Residues: CASSYQQGGENTIYF. The rearrangement links TRBV6-5 to TRBJ1-3; tentatively, D is TRBD1 (6 bases). Germline CDR1 MNHEY, CDR2 SVGAGI. CDR3 length: 15 residues. V was trimmed by 2 bases and J by 6 bases, leaving 14 bases between them.

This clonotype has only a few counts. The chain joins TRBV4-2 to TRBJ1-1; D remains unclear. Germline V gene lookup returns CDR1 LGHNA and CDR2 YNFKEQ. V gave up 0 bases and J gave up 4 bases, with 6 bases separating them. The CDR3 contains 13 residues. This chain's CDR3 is CASSQDVITEAFF. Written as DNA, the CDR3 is TGTGCCAGCAGCCAAGATGTCATCACTGAAGCTTTCTTT.

This CDR3 is CASSRGQARGYTF. CDR3 sequence (DNA): TGTGCCAGCAGCCGTGGACAGGCTCGCGGCTACACCTTC. The genes are TRBV7-6 and TRBJ1-2; 7 positions agree with TRBD1. The length of the CDR3 is 13 residues. Germline CDR1 reads SGHVS; CDR2 reads FNYEAQ. J was trimmed by 8 bases and V by 5 bases; bases with no gene match: 8. Full variable domain (remainder filled in from reference TRBV7-6 and TRBJ1-2): GAGVSQSPRYKVTKRGQDVALRCDPISGHVSLYWYRQALGQGPEFLTYFNYEAQQDKSGLPNDRFSAERPEGSISTLTIQRTEQRDSAMYRCASSRGQARGYTFGSGTRLTVV.

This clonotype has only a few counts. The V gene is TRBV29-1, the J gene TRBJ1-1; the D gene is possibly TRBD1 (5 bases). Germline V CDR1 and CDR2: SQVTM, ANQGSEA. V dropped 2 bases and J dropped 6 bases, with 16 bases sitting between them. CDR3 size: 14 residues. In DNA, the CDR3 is TGCAGCGTTGAAATCGGTGGGGGGGAAGCTGAAGCTTTCTTT. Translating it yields CSVEIGGGEAEAFF.

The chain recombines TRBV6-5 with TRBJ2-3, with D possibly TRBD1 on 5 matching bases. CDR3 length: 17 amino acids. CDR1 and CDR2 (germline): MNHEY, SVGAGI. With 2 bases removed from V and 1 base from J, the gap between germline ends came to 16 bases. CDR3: CASSYNRQSPGTDTQYF. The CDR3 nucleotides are TGTGCCAGCAGTTACAACAGACAGTCCCCCGGCACAGATACGCAGTATTTT.

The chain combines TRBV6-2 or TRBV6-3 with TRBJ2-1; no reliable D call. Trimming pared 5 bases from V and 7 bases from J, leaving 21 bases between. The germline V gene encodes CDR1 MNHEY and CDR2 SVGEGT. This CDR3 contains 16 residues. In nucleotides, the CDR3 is TGTGCCAGCAGTCATCCTGGACGGCGAACCGAGAATGAGCAGTTCTTC. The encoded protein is CASSHPGRRTENEQFF.

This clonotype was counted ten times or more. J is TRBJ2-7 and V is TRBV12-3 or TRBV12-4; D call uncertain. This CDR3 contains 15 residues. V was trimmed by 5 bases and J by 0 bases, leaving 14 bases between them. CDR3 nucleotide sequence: TGTGCCAGCAGTGATTATAGTCCCAGCTCCTACGAGCAGTACTTC. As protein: CASSDYSPSSYEQYF.

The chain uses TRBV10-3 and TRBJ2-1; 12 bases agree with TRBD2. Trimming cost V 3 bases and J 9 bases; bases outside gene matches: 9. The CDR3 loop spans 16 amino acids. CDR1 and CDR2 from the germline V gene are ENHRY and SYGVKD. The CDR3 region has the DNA TGTGCCATCAGTGACCTCGGACTAGCGGGGCTTGGTGAGCAGTTCTTC. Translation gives CAISDLGLAGLGEQFF.

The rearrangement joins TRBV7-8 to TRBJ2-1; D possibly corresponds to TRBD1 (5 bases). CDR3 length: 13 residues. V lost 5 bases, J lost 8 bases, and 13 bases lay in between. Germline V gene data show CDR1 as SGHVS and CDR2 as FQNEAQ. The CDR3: CASSPTGADEQFF. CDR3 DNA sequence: TGTGCCAGCAGCCCCACTGGGGCAGATGAGCAGTTCTTC.

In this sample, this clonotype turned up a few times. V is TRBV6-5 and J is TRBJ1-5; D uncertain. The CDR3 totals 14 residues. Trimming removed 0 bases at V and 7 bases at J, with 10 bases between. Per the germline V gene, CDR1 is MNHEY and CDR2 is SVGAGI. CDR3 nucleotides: TGTGCCAGCAGTTACTCCACGGGTTGGCAGCCCCAGCATTTT. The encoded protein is CASSYSTGWQPQHF.

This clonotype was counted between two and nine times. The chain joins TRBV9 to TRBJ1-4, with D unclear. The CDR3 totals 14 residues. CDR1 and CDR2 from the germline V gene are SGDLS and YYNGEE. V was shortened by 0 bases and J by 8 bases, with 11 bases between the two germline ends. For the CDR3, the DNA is TGTGCCAGCAGCGTAGGCCCGGCTAGGGAAAAACTGTTTTTT. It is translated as CASSVGPAREKLFF. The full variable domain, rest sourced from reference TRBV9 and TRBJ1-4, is DSGVTQTPKHLITATGQRVTLRCSPRSGDLSVYWYQQSLDQGLQFLIQYYNGEERAKGNILERFSAQQFPDLHSELNLSSLELGDSALYFCASSVGPAREKLFFGSGTQLSVL.

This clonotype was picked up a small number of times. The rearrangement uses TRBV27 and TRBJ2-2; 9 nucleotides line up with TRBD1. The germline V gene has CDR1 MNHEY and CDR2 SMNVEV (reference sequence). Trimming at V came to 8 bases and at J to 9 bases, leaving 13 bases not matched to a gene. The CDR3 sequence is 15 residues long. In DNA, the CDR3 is TGTGCCAGCTCTAACCCGGGACAGGGAGATAGGGAGCTGTTTTTT. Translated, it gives CASSNPGQGDRELFF.

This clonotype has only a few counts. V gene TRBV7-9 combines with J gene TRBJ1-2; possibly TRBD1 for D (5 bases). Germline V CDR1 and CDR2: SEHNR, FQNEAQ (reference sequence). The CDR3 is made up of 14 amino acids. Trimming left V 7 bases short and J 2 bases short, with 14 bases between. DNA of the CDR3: TGTGCCAGCAAAACGGGGCAGGGAAACTATGGCTACACCTTC. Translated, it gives CASKTGQGNYGYTF.

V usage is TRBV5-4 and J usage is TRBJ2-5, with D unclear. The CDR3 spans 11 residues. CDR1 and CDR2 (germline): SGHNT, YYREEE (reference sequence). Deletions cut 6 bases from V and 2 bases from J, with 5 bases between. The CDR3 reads CASTAQETQYF. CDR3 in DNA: TGTGCCAGCACAGCGCAAGAGACCCAGTACTTC.

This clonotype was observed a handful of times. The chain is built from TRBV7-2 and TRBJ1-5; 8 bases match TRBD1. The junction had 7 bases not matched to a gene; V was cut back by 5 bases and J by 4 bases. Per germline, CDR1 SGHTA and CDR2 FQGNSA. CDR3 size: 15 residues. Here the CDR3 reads CASSQGDRGNQPQHF. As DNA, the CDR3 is TGTGCCAGCAGCCAAGGTGACAGGGGTAATCAGCCCCAGCATTTT.

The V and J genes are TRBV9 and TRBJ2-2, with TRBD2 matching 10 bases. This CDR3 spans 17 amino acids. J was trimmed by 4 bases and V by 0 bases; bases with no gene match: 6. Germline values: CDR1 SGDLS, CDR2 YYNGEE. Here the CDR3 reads CASSVATSGASTGELFF. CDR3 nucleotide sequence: TGTGCCAGCAGCGTAGCTACTAGCGGGGCAAGCACCGGGGAGCTGTTTTTT.

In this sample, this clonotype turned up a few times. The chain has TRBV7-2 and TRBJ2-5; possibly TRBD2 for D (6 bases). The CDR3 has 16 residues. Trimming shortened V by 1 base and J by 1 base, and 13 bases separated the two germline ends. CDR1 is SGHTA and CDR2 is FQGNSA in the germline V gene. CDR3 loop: CASSLEFWGGQETQYF. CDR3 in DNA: TGTGCCAGCAGCTTAGAATTTTGGGGAGGCCAAGAGACCCAGTACTTC. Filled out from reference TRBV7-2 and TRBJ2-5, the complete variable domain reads GAGVSQSPSNKVTEKGKDVELRCDPISGHTALYWYRQSLGQGLEFLIYFQGNSAPDKSGLPSDRFSAERTGGSVSTLTIQRTQQEDSAVYLCASSLEFWGGQETQYFGPGTRLLVL.